This T cell receptor (beta chain) was recovered during a study of monozygotic twins with inflammatory bowel disease. General study points: Among IBD patients, TCRbeta diversity (inverse Simpson) was lower than in healthy co-twins. Repertoire similarity matched across concordant and discordant twins, perhaps owing to limited power.

The CDR3 extends over 13 amino acids. The germline V gene has CDR1 LNHNV and CDR2 YYDKDF (reference sequence). As concerns this clonotype: The antigen is undetermined.

UMIs that had a 6-nucleotide sample barcode were put in using template switching. Following a re-call of the 5' RACE reads, TCRdb has one entry per CDR3 protein and lacks DNA. This sample's table reports 150,000 to 200,000 distinct CDR3 sequences. The sample comprised blood. The clonotype comes from a human donor with ulcerative colitis or Crohn's disease, or a healthy co-twin of an affected twin (not recorded which). The V gene is TRBV15, the J gene TRBJ1-1. The CDR3 sequence is CATSRAQVREAFF.